This T cell receptor beta chain came from a study of T cell responses to AZD1222 COVID-19 vaccine (dated by TCRdb to the early 2020s). In the study overall: AZD1222 recipients with second doses at about 4 weeks or about 12 weeks were pooled, because spike-specific TCR depth and breadth did not differ between schedules. A total of more than 230 trial participants underwent TCR sequencing, of whom approximately 210 received two doses of AZD1222 and around 25 received two doses of the MenACWY control vaccine. Trial participants were enrolled by age into subgroups of 18-55, 56-69 and 70-plus years, and about 150, 27 and 61 TCR-sequenced participants, respectively, were included in these subgroups.

The sample's time point, from its label and the paper: baseline before first vaccination. Vaccinee samples came from UK trials COV001 and COV002, including a single-blind randomized controlled phase 2/3 trial of AZD1222 (ChAdOx1 nCoV-19) in healthy adults. For TCRbeta chain sequencing, PBMC samples were collected from trial participants at day 0 and at day 28 after the second dose. Notes on this clone: Its antigen is currently not known. No base qualities exist here, and no much larger clone lies one base off it.

The germline V gene yields MDHEN for CDR1 and SYDVKM for CDR2. The CDR3 numbers 14 residues from cysteine through phenylalanine. Only the CDR3 DNA is retained, 42 bases long and in frame from the first base. V loses 3 bases of germline sequence and J loses 4 bases, and the interval between the two ends is 12 bases. The CDR3 regions of human TCRbeta chains were subjected to immunosequencing. The original pipeline was this. TCRs in the repertoires were matched against a reference library of SARS-CoV-2-specific TCRs that had been generated with the MIRA antigen-specificity platform. Breadth was defined as the fraction of unique TCRs that were SARS-CoV-2-associated, and depth was defined as the fraction of total T cells that were SARS-CoV-2-associated. Using the MIRA data, every spike-specific TCR was mapped to the spike region that the TCR reacted to and assigned to either a CD4 or a CD8 class. Log10-transformed breadth and depth values were compared by one-way ANOVA with Sidak's multiple comparisons tests. TCRdb provides this immuneACCESS table in a form limited to in-frame rearrangements. Some clones are lacking; in checked studies, under half of them reflect an unresolved V gene, and why the rest are absent is not known. V and J calls plus clone size are reproduced from that table; the DNA served to infer D and trimming. The sample profile shows about 130,000 clones; approximately 94% of them were found once. Around 3.1% of the sample is taken by the ten largest.

What the authors observed across the whole study: Nearly half of unique spike-specific TCRs reportedly recognized epitopes outside regions mutated in the B.1.351 and B.1.1.7 variants. Conclusions about previously exposed vaccinees are limited, since just five or six AZD1222 recipients were seropositive for SARS-CoV-2 at baseline. After two AZD1222 doses, both the breadth and the depth of spike-specific TCRs were significantly higher than at day 0 and than in MenACWY recipients. Because no day 14 peak-response samples were available, the repertoires could be characterized only after the peak T cell response. Most participants were white British and females outnumbered males, and the authors suggested that clonal diversity may have been underestimated. In the small 56-69-year group, the increase in depth fell short of significance, most likely because of low power. CD4 TCRs associated with the vaccine covered the entire spike protein, and the dominant responses were in regions 160-218 and 743-854.

In this chain, TRBV28 is recombined with TRBJ1-1, with a weak D call of TRBD1 (6 bases match). The clonotype comes from an adult in good health. Sequencing was performed on peripheral blood, taken on day 0 of AZD1222 vaccination. Here is the DNA: TGTGCCAGCAGTTTGTTGGGGGCAGGCACTGAAGCTTTCTTT. Translated, this is CASSLLGAGTEAFF.